What follows are 30 T cell receptor beta chains derived from one specimen sequenced in a study of shared clonotypes between healthy human individuals. The naive CD8 subset, CD45RO-negative cells positively selected for CCR7, excluded terminally differentiated effector memory CD45RA+ cells. Sequencing was performed with immunoSEQ multiplex PCR; in TCRdb, only in-frame clones are kept and a portion is missing. The top ten hold around 1.2% of the sample, which has around 2,100,000 clones, around 96% seen once. Sequenced input: naive CD8+ T cells sorted from blood. These receptors all come from a man aged 18 to 29 in good health.

Note on this clone: The same CDR3 can be traced to other DNA sequences in this sample. V usage is TRBV4-3 and J usage is TRBJ2-5; D is unresolved. Trimming removed 0 bases from V and 3 bases from J, with 5 bases in between. The germline V gene encodes CDR1 LGHNA and CDR2 YSLEER. The CDR3 has 13 amino acids. In DNA form, the CDR3 reads TGCGCCAGCAGCCAAGACGCGGAAGAGACCCAGTACTTC. It codes for CASSQDAEETQYF.

This chain links TRBV6-5 with TRBJ2-2; 9 bases are a match to TRBD2. This CDR3 comprises 15 residues. V lost 7 bases to trimming and J lost 3 bases; unmatched junction nucleotides: 6. In germline, CDR1 is MNHEY, CDR2 SVGAGI. The CDR3 nucleotides are TGTGCCAGCAATGAGCGGGAGGCGGACACCGGGGAGCTGTTTTTT. Translation gives CASNEREADTGELFF.

This clone was picked up one time. CDR3 DNA: TGCGCCAGCAGCTTGGGAGATCATACGCAGTATTTT. Amino acid sequence: CASSLGDHTQYF. The rearrangement uses TRBV5-1 and TRBJ2-3; no definite D call. The V end lost 0 bases, the J end lost 7 bases, and 6 bases lay between the germline ends. Germline assignment: CDR1 SGHRS and CDR2 YFSETQ. This CDR3 spans 12 amino acids.

The chain combines TRBV2 with TRBJ2-5; 16 bases are shared with TRBD2. This CDR3 spans 18 amino acids. Germline loops: CDR1 SNHLY, CDR2 FYNNEI. V shed 8 bases and J 0 bases; nucleotides not matched to a gene: 9. CDR3 protein: CASGGTSGGARYQETQYF. Written as DNA, the CDR3 is TGTGCCAGCGGCGGGACTAGCGGGGGGGCACGGTACCAAGAGACCCAGTACTTC.

This clone was detected once. This chain uses TRBV7-9 with TRBJ1-2; D is uncertain. Trimming took 4 bases from V and 4 from J, leaving 16 bases between them. Per germline, CDR1 SEHNR and CDR2 FQNEAQ (reference sequence). This CDR3 has 15 residues. The CDR3 nucleotides read TGTGCCAGCAGCTCCCCCTTCGAACTAACCTATGGCTACACCTTC. Amino acids: CASSSPFELTYGYTF.

About this clone itself: Within the sample, other DNA sequences also encode this same CDR3. The chain recombines TRBV6-5 with TRBJ1-1, with a possible D match to TRBD1 (6 bases). Trimming removed 0 bases from V and 3 bases from J, with 11 bases in between. Germline V lookup: CDR1 MNHEY, CDR2 SVGAGI. The CDR3 runs 15 residues. CDR3 in DNA: TGTGCCAGCAGTTACTCGAGAAGGGGGGACACTGAAGCTTTCTTT. Its protein product is CASSYSRRGDTEAFF.

The rearrangement joins TRBV19 to TRBJ2-1; possible D gene TRBD2, 5 bases. Germline assignment: CDR1 LNHDA and CDR2 SQIVND (reference sequence). The CDR3 is made up of 14 amino acids. V lost 0 bases to trimming and J lost 5 bases, with 8 bases between them. This chain's CDR3 is CASSIDMEDNEQFF. The CDR3 coding sequence is TGTGCCAGTAGTATAGATATGGAGGACAATGAGCAGTTCTTC.

V usage is TRBV29-1 and J usage is TRBJ2-3; unclear D gene. Germline loops: CDR1 SQVTM, CDR2 ANQGSEA. The V end lost 7 bases, the J end lost 2 bases, and 16 bases lay between the germline ends. The CDR3 covers 14 residues. The CDR3 loop reads CSALGQYYTDTQYF. In DNA form, the CDR3 reads TGCAGCGCTCTCGGGCAGTACTACACAGATACGCAGTATTTT.

This chain links TRBV7-9 with TRBJ2-7, with a weak D call TRBD2 (6 bases). This CDR3 has 14 residues. Per the germline V gene, CDR1 is SEHNR and CDR2 is FQNEAQ (reference sequence). The V end was cut by 4 bases, the J end by 6 bases, with 16 bases between. The DNA for the CDR3 is TGTGCCAGCAGCTCCACCCAGGGAGGCAGCGAGCAGTACTTC. Protein product: CASSSTQGGSEQYF. The entire variable domain, with the rest obtained from reference TRBV7-9 and TRBJ2-7, is as follows: DTGVSQNPRHKITKRGQNVTFRCDPISEHNRLYWYRQTLGQGPEFLTYFQNEAQLEKSRLLSDRFSAERPKGSFSTLEIQRTEQGDSAMYLCASSSTQGGSEQYFGPGTRLTVT.

The chain links TRBV5-3 to TRBJ1-5; D uncertain. TRBV5-3 is flagged as an ORF with uncertain function. The CDR3 sequence is 15 residues long. Trimming cost V 3 bases and J 2 bases, with 12 bases left between them. Here the CDR3 DNA reads TGTGCCAGAAGCTGCCCGGGAGGCGGCAATCAGCCCCAGCATTTT. This gives the protein CARSCPGGGNQPQHF.

V is TRBV30 and J is TRBJ2-3; possible D gene TRBD1, 5 bases. V was cut by 2 bases and J by 0 bases, with 12 bases left in between. This CDR3 spans 15 amino acids. Germline V lookup: CDR1 GTSNPN, CDR2 SVGIG (reference sequence). Written as DNA, the CDR3 is TGTGCCTGGAGTCAGGGATCTTTAAGCACAGATACGCAGTATTTT. This gives the protein CAWSQGSLSTDTQYF.

The chain employs TRBV5-1 and TRBJ2-1, with TRBD2 matching over 7 bases. V was pared by 1 base and J by 5 bases, with 9 bases of the junction left unmatched. The germline V gene has CDR1 SGHRS and CDR2 YFSETQ. The CDR3 has 16 amino acids. The CDR3 here is CASSLWLADTNNEQFF. As DNA, the CDR3 is TGCGCCAGCAGCTTGTGGCTAGCGGATACTAACAATGAGCAGTTCTTC.

This chain uses TRBV5-6 with TRBJ1-1; weak D call: TRBD1 (5 bases). V shed 1 base and J shed 4 bases, with 8 bases lying between them. Germline loops: CDR1 SGHDT, CDR2 YYEEEE. The CDR3 is 13 amino acids. Written as DNA, the CDR3 is TGTGCCAGCAGCTTGCAGGGTGTCACTGAAGCTTTCTTT. It specifies CASSLQGVTEAFF.

This clone was seen only once. The sample contains more than one DNA sequence encoding this CDR3. V usage is TRBV4-1 and J usage is TRBJ2-7; D unresolved. The CDR3 is 11 amino acids. V lost 3 bases, J lost 4 bases, and 4 bases lay in between. Germline V gene data show CDR1 as MGHRA and CDR2 as YSYEKL. CDR3 in DNA: TGCGCCAGCAGCCACGGATACGAGCAGTACTTC. It encodes CASSHGYEQYF.

In regard to this clone: Compared with germline, one end of the junction differs, possibly owing to a read error. The J gene is TRBJ2-7, the V gene TRBV11-2; D possibly matches TRBD1 or TRBD2 (5 bases each). Germline CDR1 is SGHAT and CDR2 is FQNNGV. This CDR3 is built from 14 residues. The CDR3: CASSYGEGPSSGNF. The CDR3 DNA follows: TGTGCCAGCAGCTACGGCGAGGGGCCCTCGTCAGGAAACTTC.

This rearrangement joins TRBV5-6 to TRBJ2-7; D gene unclear. The CDR3 has 14 amino acids. Trimming left V 3 bases short and J 5 bases short, with 15 bases between. Germline CDR1 reads SGHDT; CDR2 reads YYEEEE. The chain's CDR3 is CASSYLGSVDEQYF. As DNA, the CDR3 is TGTGCCAGCAGCTACCTGGGTAGTGTCGACGAGCAGTACTTC.

This chain links TRBV2 with TRBJ2-1; 7 bases agree with TRBD1. Trimming at V came to 8 bases and at J to 3 bases, leaving 4 bases not matched to a gene. From germline, CDR1 is SNHLY and CDR2 FYNNEI. The CDR3 contains 13 residues. The CDR3: CASEGQIYNEQFF. The CDR3 region has the DNA TGTGCCAGCGAGGGACAGATCTACAATGAGCAGTTCTTC.

The chain links TRBV2 to TRBJ2-3; 8 bases are shared with TRBD1. Germline V lookup: CDR1 SNHLY, CDR2 FYNNEI. CDR3 size: 13 residues. Trimming took 10 bases from V and 4 from J; bases not matched to a gene: 7. The CDR3 region is CATQGAHADTQYF. In DNA form, the CDR3 reads TGTGCCACTCAGGGGGCGCACGCAGATACGCAGTATTTT.

This clone was counted between two and nine times. The genes are TRBV19 and TRBJ2-7; 10 bases fit TRBD1. Germline lookup yields CDR1 LNHDA and CDR2 SQIVND (reference sequence). Trimming took 6 bases from V and 4 from J; bases not matched to a gene: 6. This CDR3 has 14 amino acids. DNA of the CDR3: TGTGCCAGTAGCACCGGGACAGGGGTGTACGAGCAGTACTTC. It yields the protein CASSTGTGVYEQYF.

CDR3 amino acids: CASSKDREYQPQHF. DNA of the CDR3: TGTGCCAGCAGCAAAGACAGGGAGTATCAGCCCCAGCATTTT. The chain links TRBV6-5 to TRBJ1-5; 7 nucleotides line up with TRBD1. The junction had 7 bases not matched to a gene; V was cut back by 6 bases and J by 5 bases. The CDR3 consists of 14 residues. Germline V gene sequence: CDR1 MNHEY, CDR2 SVGAGI.

The chain combines TRBV28 with TRBJ1-2, with 7 bases aligning to TRBD1. The CDR3 has 15 amino acids. The V segment lost 4 bases and the J segment 4 bases; nucleotides outside the gene matches: 9. Germline V gives CDR1 MDHEN, CDR2 SYDVKM. In nucleotides, the CDR3 is TGTGCCAGCAGTTACAGGGGTCGGGCCCTCTATGGCTACACCTTC. It translates to CASSYRGRALYGYTF.

The rearrangement links TRBV9 to TRBJ1-1; D not resolved. V lost 0 bases, J lost 0 bases, and 12 bases lay in between. The CDR3 loop spans 16 amino acids. Per the germline V gene, CDR1 is SGDLS and CDR2 is YYNGEE. The CDR3: CASSVGTEEMNTEAFF. As DNA, the CDR3 is TGTGCCAGCAGCGTAGGAACAGAAGAGATGAACACTGAAGCTTTCTTT. Based on the CDR3 plus reference TRBV9 and TRBJ1-1, the full variable domain is DSGVTQTPKHLITATGQRVTLRCSPRSGDLSVYWYQQSLDQGLQFLIQYYNGEERAKGNILERFSAQQFPDLHSELNLSSLELGDSALYFCASSVGTEEMNTEAFFGQGTRLTVV.

Here the CDR3 reads CASRETGGVNEQFF. The DNA for the CDR3 is TGTGCCAGCAGGGAGACAGGGGGCGTAAATGAGCAGTTCTTC. The rearrangement links TRBV2 to TRBJ2-1; 10 bases line up with TRBD1. This CDR3 comprises 14 residues. Trimming cost V 6 bases and J 7 bases; bases outside gene matches: 6. Germline V gene sequence: CDR1 SNHLY, CDR2 FYNNEI.

The chain links TRBV4-1 to TRBJ1-1; D possibly corresponds to TRBD1 (6 bases). In germline, CDR1 is MGHRA, CDR2 YSYEKL. V lost 5 bases and J 0 bases, leaving 19 bases between the germline ends. The CDR3 sequence is 17 residues long. Here the CDR3 DNA reads TGCGCCAGCAGCTACAGGGAGGTGGGGGCGATGAACACTGAAGCTTTCTTT. It encodes CASSYREVGAMNTEAFF.

The chain has TRBV11-2 and TRBJ2-7; 9 nucleotides align to TRBD1. CDR3 length: 18 residues. Germline CDR1 is SGHAT and CDR2 is FQNNGV. V lost 1 base, J lost 0 bases, and 10 bases stayed unmatched. Here the CDR3 DNA reads TGTGCCAGCAGCTTAGGGGGACAGGGTGTTTCGGACTCCTACGAGCAGTACTTC. Translation gives CASSLGGQGVSDSYEQYF. Drawing the rest from reference TRBV11-2 and TRBJ2-7, the complete variable domain is EAGVAQSPRYKIIEKRQSVAFWCNPISGHATLYWYQQILGQGPKLLIQFQNNGVVDDSQLPKDRFSAERLKGVDSTLKIQPAKLEDSAVYLCASSLGGQGVSDSYEQYFGPGTRLTVT.

The J gene is TRBJ1-1, the V gene TRBV5-5; D is undetermined. Germline lookup yields CDR1 SGHKS and CDR2 YYEKEE (reference sequence). Trimming took 1 base from V and 4 from J, leaving 11 bases between them. This CDR3 spans 14 amino acids. The CDR3 region is CASSLRAAPTEAFF. DNA of the CDR3: TGTGCCAGCAGCTTGAGGGCAGCCCCCACTGAAGCTTTCTTT.

The gene calls are TRBV4-3 and TRBJ2-3; tentatively, D is TRBD2 (5 bases). The CDR3 runs to 17 residues. The germline gives CDR1 LGHNA, CDR2 YSLEER. V was cut by 1 base and J by 3 bases, with 17 bases left in between. The CDR3 region is CASSQGGGPLETDTQYF. Written as DNA, the CDR3 is TGCGCCAGCAGCCAAGGTGGCGGGCCTCTCGAGACAGATACGCAGTATTTT.

The chain employs TRBV4-1 and TRBJ1-2; D unresolved. CDR3 length: 13 amino acids. The V and J ends lost 3 bases and 7 bases respectively, with 12 bases between them. From germline, CDR1 is MGHRA and CDR2 YSYEKL. The CDR3 DNA reads TGCGCCAGCAGCCAGCCTGATTGGTTTGGCTACACCTTC. Its protein is CASSQPDWFGYTF.

The rearrangement uses TRBV9 and TRBJ2-5; possible D gene TRBD2, 7 bases. CDR1 is SGDLS, CDR2 YYNGEE, per germline. V was trimmed by 2 bases and J by 5 bases, leaving 16 bases between them. The CDR3 covers 15 residues. The CDR3 DNA is TGTGCCAGCAGCGTTGTCCCAGGGGAGGGGGAGACCCAGTACTTC. Translated: CASSVVPGEGETQYF.

The V gene is TRBV16, the J gene TRBJ2-7; maybe TRBD2 (6 bases). Trimming cost V 1 base and J 4 bases, with 17 bases left between them. The CDR3 runs 16 residues. CDR1 is KGHSY and CDR2 is FQNENV in the germline V gene. The chain's CDR3 is CASSQYAGSEWYEQYF. The CDR3 nucleotides read TGTGCCAGCAGCCAATACGCCGGGAGTGAGTGGTACGAGCAGTACTTC.